This TCR beta chain was retrieved from a study of cytomegalovirus exposure and HLA in healthy donors. Study-wide results and limits: Using a false discovery rate of 0.05, a later analysis showed that approximately 17,000 TCR beta sequences were associated with HLA alleles. Per a prior analysis, the majority of TCR beta V segments were productive roughly 87% or roughly 30% of the time.

CDR1 is SGHNT and CDR2 is YENEEA in the germline V gene. V gave up 1 base and J gave up 8 bases, with 18 bases separating them. The CDR3 spans 16 residues. Each donor was nominally healthy when sampled (though unrecorded immune exposures were likely). The PCR had 60 Vbeta and 13 Jbeta primers. This table comes from immunoSEQ multiplex PCR, and its TCRdb copy is limited to in-frame clones, with some not included. The data show tens of thousands of clones, with over 50% seen just once and about 3.9% held by the top ten. This clone was picked up a small number of times. The antigen is undetermined. The TCR originated in a man aged 30 to 45 in good health and CMV-seronegative. What was sequenced was PBMCs. The rearrangement links TRBV11-3 to TRBJ2-4, with TRBD2 as a possible D gene (6 bases). The DNA of the CDR3 is TGTGCCAGCAGCTTAGGGGTACGGGAGAGAGGGGACATTCAGTACTTC. It specifies CASSLGVRERGDIQYF.